This entry concerns a single T cell receptor beta chain. V was clipped by 0 bases and J by 5 bases; unmatched bases: 8. The CDR3 has 16 residues. Germline V gives CDR1 KGHSH, CDR2 LQKENI. This specimen belongs to a study of blood T cell repertoires in COVID-19. Overall study context: T cells, B-cell-depleted T cells, or PBMCs provided the cDNA or gDNA that served as material.

Under the authors' procedure: By means of reference gene primer amplification, nucleated cell counts were estimated. The method was immunoSEQ multiplex PCR; TCRdb's version includes in-frame clones alone and lacks a portion of them. The DNA gave D and trimming, while V, J and clone size come from that table. This sample carries about 79,000 clones, around 89% of them seen once, and the ten largest clones take 14%. The gene calls are TRBV18 and TRBJ1-1, with TRBD1 matching 8 bases. Sequenced sample: peripheral blood. The clonotype comes from a man in his sixties or seventies with active or convalescent COVID-19. CDR3 in DNA: TGTGCCAGCTCACCACCGTCGCAGGGGGCGCGGACTGAAGCTTTCTTT. As protein: CASSPPSQGARTEAFF.